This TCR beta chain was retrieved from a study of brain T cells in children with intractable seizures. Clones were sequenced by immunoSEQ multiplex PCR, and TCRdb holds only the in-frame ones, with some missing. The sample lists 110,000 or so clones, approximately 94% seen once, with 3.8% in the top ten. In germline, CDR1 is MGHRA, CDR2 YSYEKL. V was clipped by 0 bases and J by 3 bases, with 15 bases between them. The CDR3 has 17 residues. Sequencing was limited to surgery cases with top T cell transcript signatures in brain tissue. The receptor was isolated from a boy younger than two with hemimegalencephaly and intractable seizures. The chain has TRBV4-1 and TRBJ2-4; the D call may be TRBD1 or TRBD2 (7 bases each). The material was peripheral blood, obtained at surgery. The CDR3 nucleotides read TGCGCCAGCAGCCAAGAGGGGGGGACAGTAGGCAAAAACATTCAGTACTTC. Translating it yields CASSQEGGTVGKNIQYF.